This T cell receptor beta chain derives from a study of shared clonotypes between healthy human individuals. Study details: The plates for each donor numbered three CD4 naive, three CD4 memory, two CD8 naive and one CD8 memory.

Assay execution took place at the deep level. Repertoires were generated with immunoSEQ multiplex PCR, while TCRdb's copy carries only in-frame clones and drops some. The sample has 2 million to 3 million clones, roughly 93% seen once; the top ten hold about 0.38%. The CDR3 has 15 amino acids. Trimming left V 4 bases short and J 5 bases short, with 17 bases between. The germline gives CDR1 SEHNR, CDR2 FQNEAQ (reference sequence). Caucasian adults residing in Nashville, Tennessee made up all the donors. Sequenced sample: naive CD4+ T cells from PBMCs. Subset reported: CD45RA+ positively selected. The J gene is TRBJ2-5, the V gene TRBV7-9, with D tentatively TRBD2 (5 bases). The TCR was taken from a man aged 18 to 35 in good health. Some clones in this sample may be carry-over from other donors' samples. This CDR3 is CASSSFNTRGETQYF. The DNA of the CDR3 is TGTGCCAGCAGCTCCTTCAATACTAGAGGGGAGACCCAGTACTTC.